This TCR beta chain was retrieved from a study of fetal regulatory T cell absence and autoimmunity. Study details: IPEX patients had exocrine pancreas autoimmunity without clinical diabetes.

The study's findings and limits: Broadly similar TRB gene family usage was seen in pancreas and cord blood. Antigen-driven pancreatic autoimmunity before birth in IPEX was inferred from oligoclonal enrichment. Oligoclonal TCR enrichment in pancreas over cord blood reached over 90-fold for some clones.

As to this clone: The antigen is not known.

Trimming took 6 bases from V and 5 from J, leaving 15 bases between them. CDR3 length: 13 amino acids. The germline CDR1 and CDR2 sequences are SGHRS and YFSETQ. TCRdb's table, derived via immunoSEQ multiplex PCR, lists solely in-frame clones and lacks some. The repertoire holds approximately 94,000 clones, with more than 70% as singletons. The material sequenced was pancreas tissue. The receptor was isolated from a male donor with IPEX syndrome. This chain joins TRBV5-1 and TRBJ2-7; possibly TRBD2 for D (6 bases). CDR3 in amino acids: CASKLGGYDEQYF. The CDR3 nucleotides are TGCGCCAGCAAGCTGGGAGGCTACGACGAGCAGTACTTC.